These 24 T cell receptor beta chains originate from one sample sequenced in a study of T cell repertoires in cytomegalovirus infection (dated by TCRdb to between 2018 and 2021). Sequencing took place on an Illumina HiSeq 1500. TCRdb reworked the public reads: Q25 trimming with fastp, MiXCR clone assembly, productive beta chains retained. Rows merge per CDR3 protein into single entries with the most common DNA and genes. The sample records about 110,000 distinct CDR3 sequences, roughly 9.1% of which are singletons. The top ten clones comprise approximately 30% of the sample. No antigens are known for them. The sequencing input was PBMCs, sequenced either directly or after in vitro stimulation (not recorded which). These receptors were taken from a human donor in good health (CMV status not recorded). Some clones in this sample may be carry-over from other donors' samples.

The rearrangement joins TRBV19 to TRBJ1-5; the D gene is possibly TRBD1 (6 bases). CDR3 length: 16 amino acids. Trimming removed 6 bases from V and 0 bases from J, with 15 bases in between. CDR1 is LNHDA and CDR2 is SQIVND in the germline V gene (reference sequence). CDR3 amino acids: CASSTQTGYSNQPQHF. The CDR3 DNA reads as TGTGCCAGTAGCACCCAGACAGGCTATAGCAATCAGCCCCAGCATTTT. The whole variable domain, filled in from reference TRBV19 and TRBJ1-5, reads DGGITQSPKYLFRKEGQNVTLSCEQNLNHDAMYWYRQDPGQGLRLIYYSQIVNDFQKGDIAEGYSVSREKKESFPLTVTSAQKNPTAFYLCASSTQTGYSNQPQHFGDGTRLSIL.

This clonotype has at least ten counts. The CDR3 is CASSPSTDTQYF. The CDR3 DNA is TGTGCCAGCAGTCCCAGCACAGATACGCAGTATTTT. V usage is TRBV7-3 and J usage is TRBJ2-3; D not certain. The germline V gene encodes CDR1 SGHTA and CDR2 FQGTGA. CDR3 size: 12 residues. V gave up 6 bases and J gave up 0 bases, with 4 bases separating them. Together with reference TRBV7-3 and TRBJ2-3, the CDR3 gives the full variable domain: GAGVSQTPSNKVTEKGKYVELRCDPISGHTALYWYRQSLGQGPEFLIYFQGTGAADDSGLPNDRFFAVRPEGSVSTLKIQRTERGDSAVYLCASSPSTDTQYFGPGTRLTVL.

Many counts were recorded for this clonotype. This chain connects TRBV11-3 to TRBJ1-1, with TRBD1 as a possible D gene (5 bases). The CDR3 consists of 14 residues. Trimming shortened V by 5 bases and J by 5 bases, and 15 bases separated the two germline ends. Germline CDR1 reads SGHNT; CDR2 reads YENEEA. The CDR3 sequence: CASSPTLGVTEAFF. The CDR3 DNA reads TGTGCCAGCAGCCCCACGCTAGGGGTTACTGAAGCTTTCTTT.

The sample holds many counts of this clonotype. This sequence joins TRBV7-3 and TRBJ1-1, with no clear D. V dropped 4 bases and J dropped 1 base, with 7 bases sitting between them. The CDR3 runs 13 residues. Per the germline V gene, CDR1 is SGHTA and CDR2 is FQGTGA. CDR3 amino acids: CASSSQQNTEAFF. The CDR3 DNA reads TGTGCCAGCAGCTCACAACAGAACACTGAAGCTTTCTTT.

This clonotype was counted between two and nine times. The V and J genes are TRBV20-1 and TRBJ2-7; 12 nucleotides align to TRBD2. Per the germline V gene, CDR1 is DFQATT and CDR2 is SNEGSKA (reference sequence). The V segment lost 3 bases and the J segment 6 bases; nucleotides outside the gene matches: 12. This CDR3 comprises 16 residues. The CDR3 region has the DNA TGCAGTGCTAGCACTTCTAGCGGGAGGGCCGTCCGCGAGCAGTACTTC. This encodes CSASTSSGRAVREQYF.

This clonotype came up a few times. The chain has TRBV28 and TRBJ1-4, with a possible D match to TRBD1 (6 bases). With 1 base removed from V and 7 bases from J, the gap between germline ends came to 13 bases. The V gene's germline CDR1 is MDHEN and CDR2 SYDVKM. The CDR3 runs 15 residues. CDR3 bases: TGTGCCAGCAGTTTATCGGCAGGGGCTTTTGAAAAACTGTTTTTT. Translating it yields CASSLSAGAFEKLFF.

There are many counts of this clonotype. The V and J genes are TRBV4-1 and TRBJ2-3; 9 nucleotides line up with TRBD2. CDR3 size: 16 residues. The junction had 9 bases not matched to a gene; V was cut back by 0 bases and J by 8 bases. Germline assignment: CDR1 MGHRA and CDR2 YSYEKL. CDR3 bases: TGCGCCAGCAGCCAAGAGGCGCTAGCGGGGCATGGTACGCAGTATTTT. Protein sequence: CASSQEALAGHGTQYF.

The genes are TRBV28 and TRBJ2-1; 12 nucleotides agree with TRBD1. There are 15 residues in the CDR3. V was pared by 4 bases and J by 8 bases, with 6 bases of the junction left unmatched. Germline V lookup: CDR1 MDHEN, CDR2 SYDVKM. CDR3 DNA sequence: TGTGCCAGCAGTTCGCATGGGACAGGGGGCGATGAGCAGTTCTTC. Translation gives CASSSHGTGGDEQFF. Full variable domain (missing parts from reference TRBV28 and TRBJ2-1): DVKVTQSSRYLVKRTGEKVFLECVQDMDHENMFWYRQDPGLGLRLIYFSYDVKMKEKGDIPEGYSVSREKKERFSLILESASTNQTSMYLCASSSHGTGGDEQFFGPGTRLTVL.

This clonotype was detected many times. The chain employs TRBV12-3 or TRBV12-4 and TRBJ1-6; D is unclear. There are 12 residues in the CDR3. Trimming cost V 0 bases and J 14 bases, with 8 bases left between them. The CDR3: CASSLATLSLHF. Written as DNA, the CDR3 is TGTGCCAGCAGTTTAGCTACTCTCTCCCTCCACTTT.

V gene TRBV20-1 combines with J gene TRBJ2-5; 11 nucleotides line up with TRBD2. CDR3 length equals 15 residues. V dropped 3 bases and J dropped 3; count of bases not matched to a gene: 6. Germline CDR1 reads DFQATT; CDR2 reads SNEGSKA (reference sequence). CDR3 sequence reads: CSASPLAGVEETQYF. CDR3 DNA: TGCAGTGCTAGCCCACTAGCGGGAGTTGAAGAGACCCAGTACTTC.

This clonotype was seen ten or more times. The chain recombines TRBV24-1 with TRBJ1-2; D is possibly TRBD1 (5 bases). Between the trimmed V and J ends, which lost 0 bases and 6 bases, there was a span of 13 bases. Germline V gives CDR1 KGHDR, CDR2 SFDVKD. The CDR3 length is 15 residues. CDR3 DNA: TGTGCCACCAGTGATTTGAGTCAGGGATGGGATGGCTACACCTTC. This gives the protein CATSDLSQGWDGYTF.

The chain uses TRBV6-2 or TRBV6-3 and TRBJ2-1; D is perhaps TRBD2 (6 bases). This CDR3 spans 14 amino acids. Trimming removed 7 bases from V and 3 bases from J, with 13 bases in between. CDR1 is MNHEY and CDR2 is SVGEGT in the germline V gene. The chain's CDR3 is CASTSGTHYNEQFF. Here the CDR3 DNA reads TGTGCCAGCACTTCCGGGACTCACTACAATGAGCAGTTCTTC.

V gene TRBV18 combines with J gene TRBJ1-1; D is unclear. This CDR3 region has 14 residues. The ends were cut back, 1 base at V and 1 base at J, with 7 bases in the middle. Germline CDR1 reads KGHSH; CDR2 reads LQKENI. In DNA form, the CDR3 reads TGTGCCAGCTCACCACTACCCCCGAACACTGAAGCTTTCTTT. Residues: CASSPLPPNTEAFF.

This clonotype came up a few times. The V and J genes are TRBV28 and TRBJ2-7; D tentatively fits TRBD1 or TRBD2 (5 bases each). Germline assignment: CDR1 MDHEN and CDR2 SYDVKM. Trimming pared 5 bases from V and 3 bases from J, leaving 14 bases between. The CDR3 has 14 residues. The CDR3 loop is CASSVSDSGYEQYF. CDR3 nucleotides: TGTGCCAGCAGTGTATCCGACAGCGGCTACGAGCAGTACTTC.

There are many counts of this clonotype. The chain uses TRBV11-2 and TRBJ2-1; perhaps TRBD2 as D (5 bases). From germline, CDR1 is SGHAT and CDR2 FQNNGV. Trimming took 5 bases from V and 8 from J, leaving 19 bases between them. The CDR3 length is 15 residues. CDR3 coding DNA: TGTGCCAGCAGCCCCTATATGGAGACGGGGTATGAGCAGTTCTTC. The encoded protein is CASSPYMETGYEQFF.

For this clonotype: A much larger clone differs from this one at a single base, so this may be a read error. This chain connects TRBV9 to TRBJ1-4; no firm D call. In germline, CDR1 is SGDLS, CDR2 YYNGEE. CDR3 length equals 15 residues. The CDR3 sequence: CAGSVASSTNEKLFF. The CDR3 nucleotides are TGTGCCGGCAGCGTAGCCTCCTCAACTAATGAAAAACTGTTTTTT.

This clonotype appeared once. This sequence joins TRBV7-8 and TRBJ1-2; D remains unclear. V lost 2 bases and J 4 bases, leaving 17 bases between the germline ends. This CDR3 comprises 16 residues. Germline CDR1 SGHVS, CDR2 FQNEAQ. As DNA, the CDR3 is TGTGCCAGCAGCTTAAGGGATCGAGGGCAGAGCTATGGCTACACCTTC. It yields the protein CASSLRDRGQSYGYTF. Full variable domain (missing parts from reference TRBV7-8 and TRBJ1-2): GAGVSQSPRYKVAKRGQDVALRCDPISGHVSLFWYQQALGQGPEFLTYFQNEAQLDKSGLPSDRFFAERPEGSVSTLKIQRTQQEDSAVYLCASSLRDRGQSYGYTFGSGTRLTVV.

This sequence joins TRBV19 and TRBJ1-5; D remains ambiguous. The length of the CDR3 is 10 residues. Trimming took 8 bases from V and 4 from J, leaving 3 bases between them. The germline gives CDR1 LNHDA, CDR2 SQIVND (reference sequence). The CDR3 reads CASPNQPQHF. The CDR3 DNA sequence: TGTGCCAGTCCGAATCAGCCCCAGCATTTT.

This clonotype rates as medium-sized. The CDR3 sequence is CASSLARQETQYF. The DNA for the CDR3 is TGTGCCAGCAGCTTAGCCCGTCAAGAGACCCAGTACTTC. The rearrangement joins TRBV7-2 to TRBJ2-5, with D unclear. With 0 bases removed from V and 2 bases from J, the gap between germline ends came to 4 bases. Germline V lookup: CDR1 SGHTA, CDR2 FQGNSA. The CDR3 contains 13 residues.

This clonotype was counted at least ten times. The rearrangement uses TRBV24-1 and TRBJ2-5; 9 nucleotides line up with TRBD2. The CDR3 extends over 18 amino acids. V was clipped by 2 bases and J by 0 bases; unmatched bases: 9. Germline CDR1 KGHDR, CDR2 SFDVKD. The CDR3 sequence is CATSDSWREGTHQETQYF. The CDR3 DNA sequence: TGTGCCACCAGTGATTCTTGGCGGGAGGGTACCCACCAAGAGACCCAGTACTTC.

This clonotype was seen ten or more times. The genes are TRBV30 and TRBJ1-1, with D unclear. V lost 0 bases and J 6 bases, leaving 14 bases between the germline ends. This CDR3 comprises 14 residues. Germline lookup yields CDR1 GTSNPN and CDR2 SVGIG (reference sequence). CDR3 in DNA: TGTGCCTGGAGTGTTGCCTTCTTGCGGCCTGAAGCTTTCTTT. As protein: CAWSVAFLRPEAFF.

The gene calls are TRBV6-2 or TRBV6-3 and TRBJ2-7; TRBD1 matches 7 bases. Germline V gene sequence: CDR1 MNHEY, CDR2 SVGEGT. CDR3 length equals 15 residues. With 7 bases clipped from V and 6 bases from J, the junction kept 15 bases outside the gene matches. CDR3 loop: CASTQRDRRLLEQYF. As DNA, the CDR3 is TGTGCCAGCACACAACGGGACAGACGCCTACTCGAGCAGTACTTC.

Ten or more counts support this clonotype. The chain has TRBV15 and TRBJ2-5; D call uncertain. This CDR3 is built from 13 residues. The V gene lost 0 bases and the J gene lost 4 bases, with 6 bases spanning the gap. Germline V CDR1 and CDR2: LNHNV, YYDKDF (reference sequence). The CDR3 is CATSRDPGETQYF. CDR3 DNA sequence: TGTGCCACCAGCAGAGATCCCGGAGAGACCCAGTACTTC.

This chain connects TRBV15 to TRBJ2-3; D is uncertain. The V gene's germline CDR1 is LNHNV and CDR2 YYDKDF (reference sequence). The CDR3 has 15 amino acids. V was shortened by 8 bases and J by 2 bases, with 17 bases between the two germline ends. The CDR3 DNA reads as TGTGCCACCTGTGAATACGGACGGACCACAGATACGCAGTATTTT. Its translation is CATCEYGRTTDTQYF.